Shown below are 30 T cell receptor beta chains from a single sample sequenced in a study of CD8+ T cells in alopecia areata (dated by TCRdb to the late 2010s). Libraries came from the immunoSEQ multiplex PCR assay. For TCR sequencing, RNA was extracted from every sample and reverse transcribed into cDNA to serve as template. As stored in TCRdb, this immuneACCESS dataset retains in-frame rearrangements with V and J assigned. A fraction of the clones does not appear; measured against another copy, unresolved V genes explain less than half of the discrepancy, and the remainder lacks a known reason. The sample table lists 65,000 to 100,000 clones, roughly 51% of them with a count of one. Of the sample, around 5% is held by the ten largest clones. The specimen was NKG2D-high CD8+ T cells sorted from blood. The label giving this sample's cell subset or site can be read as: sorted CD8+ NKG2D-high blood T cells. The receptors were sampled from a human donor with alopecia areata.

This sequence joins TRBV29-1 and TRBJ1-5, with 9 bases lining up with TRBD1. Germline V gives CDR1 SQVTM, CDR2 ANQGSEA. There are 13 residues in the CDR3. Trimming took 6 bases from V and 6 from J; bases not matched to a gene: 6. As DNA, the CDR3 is TGCAGCGTCGGGACAGGGTTCGGTCAGCCCCAGCATTTT. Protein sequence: CSVGTGFGQPQHF.

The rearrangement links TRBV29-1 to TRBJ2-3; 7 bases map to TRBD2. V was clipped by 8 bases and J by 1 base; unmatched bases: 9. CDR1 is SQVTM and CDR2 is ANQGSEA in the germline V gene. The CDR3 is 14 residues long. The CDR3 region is CSYRSGEGTDTQYF. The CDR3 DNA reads TGCAGCTATCGCAGCGGGGAGGGCACAGATACGCAGTATTTT.

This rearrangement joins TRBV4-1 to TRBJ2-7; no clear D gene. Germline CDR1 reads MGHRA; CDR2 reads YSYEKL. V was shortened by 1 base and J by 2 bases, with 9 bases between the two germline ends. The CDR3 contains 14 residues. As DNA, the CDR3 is TGCGCCAGCAGCCAAGTGGGATCCACCTACGAGCAGTACTTC. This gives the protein CASSQVGSTYEQYF.

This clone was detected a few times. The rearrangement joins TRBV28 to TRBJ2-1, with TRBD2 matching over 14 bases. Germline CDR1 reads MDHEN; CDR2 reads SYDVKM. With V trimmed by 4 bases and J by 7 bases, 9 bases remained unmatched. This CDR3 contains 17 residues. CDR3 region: CASSSVTSGRAGNEQFF. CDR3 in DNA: TGTGCCAGCAGTTCCGTGACTAGCGGGAGGGCCGGGAATGAGCAGTTCTTC.

The CDR3 coding sequence is TGTGCCTGGAGTCCCCAGGGCCACACTGAAGCTTTCTTT. Its translation: CAWSPQGHTEAFF. The rearrangement links TRBV30 to TRBJ1-1; a weak D match, TRBD1 (5 bases). Trimming cost V 2 bases and J 3 bases, with 10 bases left between them. Germline loops: CDR1 GTSNPN, CDR2 SVGIG (reference sequence). The CDR3 loop spans 13 amino acids.

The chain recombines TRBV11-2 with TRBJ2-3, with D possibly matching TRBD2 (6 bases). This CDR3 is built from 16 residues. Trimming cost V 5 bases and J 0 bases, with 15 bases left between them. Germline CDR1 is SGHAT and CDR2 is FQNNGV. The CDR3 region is CASSEQTGLSTDTQYF. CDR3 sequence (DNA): TGTGCCAGCAGCGAGCAGACGGGACTTAGCACAGATACGCAGTATTTT.

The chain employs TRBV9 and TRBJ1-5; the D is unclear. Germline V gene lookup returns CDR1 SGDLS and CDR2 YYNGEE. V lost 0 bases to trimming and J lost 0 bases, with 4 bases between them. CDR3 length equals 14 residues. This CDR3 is CASSVGYSNQPQHF. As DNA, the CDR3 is TGTGCCAGCAGCGTAGGATATAGCAATCAGCCCCAGCATTTT.

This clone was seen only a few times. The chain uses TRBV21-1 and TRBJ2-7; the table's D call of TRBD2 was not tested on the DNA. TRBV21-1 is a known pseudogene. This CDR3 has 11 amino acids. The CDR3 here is CASTATREQYF. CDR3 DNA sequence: TGTGCCAGCACCGCGACTCGAGAGCAGTACTTC.

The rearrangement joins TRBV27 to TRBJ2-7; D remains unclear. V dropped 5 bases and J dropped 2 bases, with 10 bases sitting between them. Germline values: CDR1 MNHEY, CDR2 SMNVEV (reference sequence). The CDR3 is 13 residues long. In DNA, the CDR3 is TGTGCCAGCAGTCAATTGTCCACCTACGAGCAGTACTTC. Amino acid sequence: CASSQLSTYEQYF.

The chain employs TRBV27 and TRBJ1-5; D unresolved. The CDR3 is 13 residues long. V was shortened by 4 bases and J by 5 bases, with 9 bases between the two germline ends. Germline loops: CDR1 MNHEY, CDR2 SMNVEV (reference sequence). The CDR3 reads CASSWESHQPQHF. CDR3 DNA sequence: TGTGCCAGCAGTTGGGAGTCCCATCAGCCCCAGCATTTT.

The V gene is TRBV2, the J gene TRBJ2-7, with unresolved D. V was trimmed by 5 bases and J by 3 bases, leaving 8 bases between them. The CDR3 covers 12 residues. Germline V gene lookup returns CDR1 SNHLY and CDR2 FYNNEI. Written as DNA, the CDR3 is TGTGCCAGCAGTCCGGGCCTCTACGAGCAGTACTTC. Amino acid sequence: CASSPGLYEQYF.

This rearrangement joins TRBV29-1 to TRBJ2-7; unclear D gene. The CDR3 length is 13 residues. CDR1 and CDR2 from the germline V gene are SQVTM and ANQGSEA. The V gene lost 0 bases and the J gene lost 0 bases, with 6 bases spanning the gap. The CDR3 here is CSVEDPTSYEQYF. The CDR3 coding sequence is TGCAGCGTTGAAGACCCCACCTCCTACGAGCAGTACTTC.

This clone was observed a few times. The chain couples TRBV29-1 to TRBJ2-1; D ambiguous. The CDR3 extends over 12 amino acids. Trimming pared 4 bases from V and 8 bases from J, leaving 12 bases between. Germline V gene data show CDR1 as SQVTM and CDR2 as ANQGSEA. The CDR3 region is CSVGLSRYEQFF. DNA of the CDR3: TGCAGCGTTGGTCTTTCTCGGTATGAGCAGTTCTTC.

CDR3 loop: CAWSVKDRGSYNEQFF. CDR3 in DNA: TGTGCCTGGAGTGTAAAGGACAGGGGATCGTACAATGAGCAGTTCTTC. V and J are TRBV30 and TRBJ2-1; 9 bases map to TRBD1. CDR3 size: 16 residues. Germline assignment: CDR1 GTSNPN and CDR2 SVGIG (reference sequence). The V gene end was trimmed by 0 bases and the J gene end by 4 bases; junction bases not matched to a gene: 7.

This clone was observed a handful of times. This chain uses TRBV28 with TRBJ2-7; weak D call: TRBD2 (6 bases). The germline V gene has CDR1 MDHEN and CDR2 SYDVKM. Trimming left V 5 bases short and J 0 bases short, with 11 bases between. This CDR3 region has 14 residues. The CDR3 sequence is CASSIGRHSYEQYF. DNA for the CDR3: TGTGCCAGCAGTATAGGGAGGCACTCCTACGAGCAGTACTTC.

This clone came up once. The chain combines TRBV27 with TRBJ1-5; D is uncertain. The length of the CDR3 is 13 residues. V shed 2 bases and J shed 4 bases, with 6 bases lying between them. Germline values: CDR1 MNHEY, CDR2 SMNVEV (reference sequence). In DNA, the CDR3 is TGTGCCAGCAGTTTAATGATGAATCAGCCCCAGCATTTT. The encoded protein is CASSLMMNQPQHF.

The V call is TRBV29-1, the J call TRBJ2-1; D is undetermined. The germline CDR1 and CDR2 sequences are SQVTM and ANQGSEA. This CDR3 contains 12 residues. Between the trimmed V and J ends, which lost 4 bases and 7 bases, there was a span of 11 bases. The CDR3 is CSVVPDSNEQFF. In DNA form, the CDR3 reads TGCAGCGTTGTACCGGATTCGAATGAGCAGTTCTTC.

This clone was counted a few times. CDR3 loop: CASAYRDSLSYEQYF. CDR3 bases: TGTGCCAGCGCATACCGGGACTCACTCTCCTACGAGCAGTACTTC. The chain links TRBV27 to TRBJ2-7, with a tentative D call TRBD2 (6 bases). From germline, CDR1 is MNHEY and CDR2 SMNVEV (reference sequence). Trimming removed 8 bases at V and 0 bases at J, with 17 bases between. This CDR3 is built from 15 residues.

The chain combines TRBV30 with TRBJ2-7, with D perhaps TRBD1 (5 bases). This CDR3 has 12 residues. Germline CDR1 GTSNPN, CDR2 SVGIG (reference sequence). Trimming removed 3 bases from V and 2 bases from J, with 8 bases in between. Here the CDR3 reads CAWSRVAYEQYF. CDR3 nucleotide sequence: TGTGCCTGGAGCAGGGTGGCCTACGAGCAGTACTTC.

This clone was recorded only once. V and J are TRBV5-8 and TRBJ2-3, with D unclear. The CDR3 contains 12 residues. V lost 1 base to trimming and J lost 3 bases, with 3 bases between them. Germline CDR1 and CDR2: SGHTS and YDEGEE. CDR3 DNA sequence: TGTGCCAGCAGCTTGAGGACAGATACGCAGTATTTT. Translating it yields CASSLRTDTQYF.

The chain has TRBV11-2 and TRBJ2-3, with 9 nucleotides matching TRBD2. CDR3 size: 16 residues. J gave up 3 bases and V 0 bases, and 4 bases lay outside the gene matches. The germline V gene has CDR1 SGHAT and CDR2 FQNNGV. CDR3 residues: CASSLELAGETDTQYF. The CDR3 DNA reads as TGTGCCAGCAGCTTAGAGTTAGCGGGGGAAACAGATACGCAGTATTTT.

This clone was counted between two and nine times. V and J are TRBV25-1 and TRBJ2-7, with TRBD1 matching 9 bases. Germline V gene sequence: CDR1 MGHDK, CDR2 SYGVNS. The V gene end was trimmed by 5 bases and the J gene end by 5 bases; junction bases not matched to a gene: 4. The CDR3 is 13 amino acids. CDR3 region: CASSWTGDHEQYF. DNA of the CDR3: TGTGCCAGCAGTTGGACAGGGGACCACGAGCAGTACTTC.

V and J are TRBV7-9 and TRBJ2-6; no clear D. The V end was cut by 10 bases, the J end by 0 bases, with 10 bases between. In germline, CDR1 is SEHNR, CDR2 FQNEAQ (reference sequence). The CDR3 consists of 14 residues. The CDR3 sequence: CATPLSSGANVLTF. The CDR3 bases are TGTGCCACCCCACTGAGCTCTGGGGCCAACGTCCTGACTTTC. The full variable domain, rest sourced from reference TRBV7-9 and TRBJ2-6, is DTGVSQNPRHKITKRGQNVTFRCDPISEHNRLYWYRQTLGQGPEFLTYFQNEAQLEKSRLLSDRFSAERPKGSFSTLEIQRTEQGDSAMYLCATPLSSGANVLTFGAGSRLTVL.

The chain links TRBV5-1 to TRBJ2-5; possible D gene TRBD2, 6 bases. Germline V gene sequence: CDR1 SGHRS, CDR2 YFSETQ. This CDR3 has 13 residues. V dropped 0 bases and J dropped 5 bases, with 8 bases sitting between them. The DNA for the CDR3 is TGCGCCAGCAGCTTGGGACTAGGGGAGACCCAGTACTTC. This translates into CASSLGLGETQYF.

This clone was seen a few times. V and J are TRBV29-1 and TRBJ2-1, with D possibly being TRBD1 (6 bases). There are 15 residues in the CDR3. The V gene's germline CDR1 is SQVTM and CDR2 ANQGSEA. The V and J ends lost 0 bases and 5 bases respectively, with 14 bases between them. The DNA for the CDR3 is TGCAGCGTTGAAGATCCCCGCAGGGGAGACAATGAGCAGTTCTTC. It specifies CSVEDPRRGDNEQFF.

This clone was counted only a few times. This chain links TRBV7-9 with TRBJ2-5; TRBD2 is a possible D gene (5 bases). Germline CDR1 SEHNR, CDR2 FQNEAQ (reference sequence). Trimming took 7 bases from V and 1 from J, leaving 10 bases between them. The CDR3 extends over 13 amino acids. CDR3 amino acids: CASTPRAQETQYF. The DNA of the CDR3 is TGTGCCAGCACCCCGCGGGCCCAAGAGACCCAGTACTTC.

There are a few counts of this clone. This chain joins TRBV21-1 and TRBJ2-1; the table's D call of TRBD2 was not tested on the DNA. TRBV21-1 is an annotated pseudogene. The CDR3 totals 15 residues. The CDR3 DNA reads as TGTGCCAGCAGCAAAAAACACCCTTCGGGCAATGAGCAGTTCTTC. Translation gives CASSKKHPSGNEQFF.

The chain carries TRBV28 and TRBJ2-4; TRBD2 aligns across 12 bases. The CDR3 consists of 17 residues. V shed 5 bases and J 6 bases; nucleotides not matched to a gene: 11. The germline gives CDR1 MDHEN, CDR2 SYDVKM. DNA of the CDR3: TGTGCCAGCAGTCACGGGACTAGCGGGCCCCCCGGAAACATTCAGTACTTC. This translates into CASSHGTSGPPGNIQYF.

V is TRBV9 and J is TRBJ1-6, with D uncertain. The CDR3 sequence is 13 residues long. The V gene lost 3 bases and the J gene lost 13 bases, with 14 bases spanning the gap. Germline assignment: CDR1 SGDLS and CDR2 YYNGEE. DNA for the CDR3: TGTGCCAGCAGCGAGCGGTCCGACTCCCCCCTCCACTTT. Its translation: CASSERSDSPLHF.

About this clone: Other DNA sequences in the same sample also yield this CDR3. The CDR3 here is CASSPGTDTQYF. CDR3 nucleotide sequence: TGTGCCAGCAGTCCCGGCACAGATACGCAGTATTTT. This sequence joins TRBV27 and TRBJ2-3; no reliable D call. The CDR3 is 12 amino acids. Trimming cost V 5 bases and J 1 base, with 4 bases left between them. Germline lookup yields CDR1 MNHEY and CDR2 SMNVEV (reference sequence).